The 31 T cell receptor beta chains below all came from one sample that was sequenced in a study of blood T cell repertoires in COVID-19. Only in-frame clones appear in the TCRdb table, and some are missing; sequencing was by immunoSEQ multiplex PCR. In the table there are about 150,000 clones, approximately 84% of which are singletons. Sequences were obtained from peripheral blood. The receptor set was obtained from an older man with acute or convalescent COVID-19.

This chain connects TRBV7-9 to TRBJ1-3, with D maybe TRBD1 (5 bases). This CDR3 spans 16 amino acids. The V gene lost 5 bases and the J gene lost 0 bases, with 14 bases spanning the gap. Germline V lookup: CDR1 SEHNR, CDR2 FQNEAQ (reference sequence). The CDR3 DNA is TGTGCCAGCAGCCCCCGCGGGGGGGTCTCTGGAAACACCATATATTTT. This translates into CASSPRGGVSGNTIYF.

The J gene is TRBJ2-5, the V gene TRBV6-2 or TRBV6-3; D perhaps matches TRBD1 (6 bases). V was clipped by 6 bases and J by 4 bases, with 18 bases between them. Germline values: CDR1 MNHEY, CDR2 SVGEGT. The CDR3 consists of 15 residues. CDR3: CASSLTRQERETQYF. The CDR3 DNA reads TGTGCCAGCAGCCTAACCAGACAGGAGAGAGAGACCCAGTACTTC.

The chain links TRBV18 to TRBJ2-2, with 7 bases identical to TRBD1. J was trimmed by 5 bases and V by 10 bases; bases with no gene match: 10. Germline V CDR1 and CDR2: KGHSH, LQKENI. The CDR3 spans 14 residues. The CDR3: CATSPGQSTGELFF. Here the CDR3 DNA reads TGTGCCACCTCCCCGGGACAGTCAACCGGGGAGCTGTTTTTT.

This chain uses TRBV9 with TRBJ2-5, with TRBD1 identical over 8 bases. The CDR3 consists of 17 residues. Germline V gene sequence: CDR1 SGDLS, CDR2 YYNGEE. Unmatched junction bases numbered 15, after V lost 3 bases and J lost 5 bases. The CDR3 loop reads CASSARDTTGERETQYF. In DNA, the CDR3 is TGTGCCAGCAGCGCCAGAGATACGACAGGGGAACGGGAGACCCAGTACTTC.

A word on this clone: The sample contains more than one DNA sequence encoding this CDR3. CDR3 nucleotide sequence: TGTGCCAGCAGCCAAGAACAGGGCAGGGCTGAAGCTTTCTTT. It translates to CASSQEQGRAEAFF. The J gene is TRBJ1-1, the V gene TRBV14, with a tentative D call TRBD1 (6 bases). The CDR3 consists of 14 residues. Trimming took off 0 bases at V and 6 bases at J, with 11 bases between the two ends. The germline V gene encodes CDR1 SGHDN and CDR2 FVKESK.

V gene TRBV6-6 combines with J gene TRBJ2-7; TRBD1 matches 8 bases. J was trimmed by 6 bases and V by 8 bases; bases with no gene match: 15. The CDR3 has 15 residues. Looked up from germline, CDR1 is MNHNY and CDR2 is SVGAGI (reference sequence). The chain's CDR3 is CASFSHRGALGEQYF. The CDR3 nucleotides are TGTGCCAGCTTTTCGCACAGGGGGGCCTTGGGCGAGCAGTACTTC.

The V call is TRBV5-6, the J call TRBJ2-3, with 8 bases lining up with TRBD2. There are 18 residues in the CDR3. Losses at the gene ends were 4 bases for V and 2 bases for J; bases not matched to a gene: 15. In germline, CDR1 is SGHDT, CDR2 YYEEEE. In nucleotides, the CDR3 is TGTGCCAGCAGCCCCCCCTGGGGTGGGCGGGGGGCCACAGATACGCAGTATTTT. Protein product: CASSPPWGGRGATDTQYF.

The chain joins TRBV11-3 to TRBJ1-1; 7 nucleotides align to TRBD1. Germline CDR1 and CDR2: SGHNT and YENEEA. Trimming took 5 bases from V and 2 from J; bases not matched to a gene: 5. The CDR3 extends over 14 amino acids. This chain's CDR3 is CASSEGGTNTEAFF. Here the CDR3 DNA reads TGTGCCAGCAGCGAAGGGGGCACCAACACTGAAGCTTTCTTT.

The gene calls are TRBV27 and TRBJ1-5; D gene unclear. The V and J ends lost 3 bases and 5 bases respectively, with 8 bases between them. The CDR3 has 13 amino acids. Germline V gives CDR1 MNHEY, CDR2 SMNVEV (reference sequence). The CDR3 region is CASSFQAYQPQHF. The CDR3 nucleotides are TGTGCCAGCAGTTTTCAGGCCTATCAGCCCCAGCATTTT.

This chain links TRBV5-1 with TRBJ2-5, with D possibly matching TRBD2 (7 bases). Trimming removed 0 bases from V and 5 bases from J, with 11 bases in between. Germline CDR1 and CDR2: SGHRS and YFSETQ. The CDR3 covers 14 residues. The CDR3 sequence is CASSLVRGLETQYF. CDR3 nucleotide sequence: TGCGCCAGCAGCTTGGTGCGGGGGCTGGAGACCCAGTACTTC.

The V call is TRBV7-2, the J call TRBJ2-3, with unresolved D. The germline CDR1 and CDR2 sequences are SGHTA and FQGNSA. This CDR3 spans 14 amino acids. V lost 0 bases and J lost 4, with 8 bases in between. Here the CDR3 reads CASSLAEWADTQYF. In nucleotides, the CDR3 is TGTGCCAGCAGCTTAGCGGAGTGGGCAGATACGCAGTATTTT.

The chain uses TRBV18 and TRBJ1-6; a weak D match, TRBD1 (6 bases). V was pared by 2 bases and J by 9 bases, with 8 bases between. Per the germline V gene, CDR1 is KGHSH and CDR2 is LQKENI. This CDR3 has 13 amino acids. Here the CDR3 reads CASSPGGSSPLHF. DNA of the CDR3: TGTGCCAGCTCACCAGGGGGCAGTTCACCCCTCCACTTT.

The gene calls are TRBV14 and TRBJ2-2; D perhaps matches TRBD1 (5 bases). This CDR3 has 15 amino acids. The V gene lost 2 bases and the J gene lost 1 base, with 8 bases spanning the gap. CDR1 SGHDN and CDR2 FVKESK come from the germline V gene. In DNA form, the CDR3 reads TGTGCCAGCAGCCAACGGCAGGGGAACACCGGGGAGCTGTTTTTT. Its translation is CASSQRQGNTGELFF.

The V and J genes are TRBV2 and TRBJ1-6; TRBD1 is a possible D gene (5 bases). This CDR3 contains 21 residues. Germline CDR1 reads SNHLY; CDR2 reads FYNNEI. V gave up 9 bases and J gave up 10 bases, with 40 bases separating them. The CDR3 spells CARDNPAGRRGSRDPWSPLHF. CDR3 DNA sequence: TGTGCCAGAGATAACCCCGCGGGGAGACGTGGATCTCGGGACCCTTGGTCACCCCTCCACTTT.

A single count supports this clone. The chain links TRBV29-1 to TRBJ2-5; no definite D call. Germline CDR1 reads SQVTM; CDR2 reads ANQGSEA. There are 11 residues in the CDR3. Trimming took off 4 bases at V and 4 bases at J, with 7 bases between the two ends. CDR3 sequence reads: CSVAPGETQYF. As DNA, the CDR3 is TGCAGCGTTGCCCCGGGAGAGACCCAGTACTTC.

The chain couples TRBV28 to TRBJ2-3, with 9 bases aligning to TRBD1. Germline lookup yields CDR1 MDHEN and CDR2 SYDVKM. This CDR3 contains 18 residues. V lost 10 bases and J lost 3; bases outside the gene matches: 20. CDR3 in amino acids: CATIPVIGTGHRTDTQYF. The CDR3 nucleotides read TGTGCCACAATTCCTGTAATAGGGACAGGGCACCGGACAGATACGCAGTATTTT.

The V gene is TRBV6-5, the J gene TRBJ1-3; TRBD1 matches at 9 bases. There are 15 residues in the CDR3. CDR1 and CDR2 from the germline V gene are MNHEY and SVGAGI. The ends lost 0 bases at V and 9 bases at J; junction bases unmatched: 6. This CDR3 is CASSYSSGQGSTIYF. CDR3 DNA: TGTGCCAGCAGTTACTCCTCGGGACAGGGCAGCACCATATATTTT.

The J gene is TRBJ2-5, the V gene TRBV28, with D maybe TRBD2 (6 bases). Germline V gene sequence: CDR1 MDHEN, CDR2 SYDVKM. The V gene lost 6 bases and the J gene lost 8 bases, with 16 bases spanning the gap. The CDR3 consists of 13 residues. This CDR3 is CASSPGGASTQYF. The DNA of the CDR3 is TGTGCCAGCAGCCCCGGAGGGGCCAGTACCCAGTACTTC. The whole variable domain, filled in from reference TRBV28 and TRBJ2-5, reads DVKVTQSSRYLVKRTGEKVFLECVQDMDHENMFWYRQDPGLGLRLIYFSYDVKMKEKGDIPEGYSVSREKKERFSLILESASTNQTSMYLCASSPGGASTQYFGPGTRLLVL.

This chain connects TRBV6-5 to TRBJ1-1; TRBD1 matches at 8 bases. Unmatched junction bases numbered 5, after V lost 8 bases and J lost 0 bases. This CDR3 has 14 amino acids. In germline, CDR1 is MNHEY, CDR2 SVGAGI. The CDR3 loop is CASSYRGLNTEAFF. CDR3 bases: TGTGCCAGCTCGTACAGGGGGTTGAACACTGAAGCTTTCTTT.

This clone was observed once. The chain joins TRBV2 to TRBJ2-5; tentative D call: TRBD1 (6 bases). The CDR3 runs 15 residues. With 7 bases removed from V and 5 bases from J, the gap between germline ends came to 20 bases. Germline values: CDR1 SNHLY, CDR2 FYNNEI. CDR3 coding DNA: TGTGCCAGCAACCCATCCGGAATAACAGGGGAGACCCAGTACTTC. Amino acids: CASNPSGITGETQYF.

This rearrangement joins TRBV11-2 to TRBJ2-3; TRBD1 might be the D (6 bases). Germline-derived CDR1 and CDR2 are SGHAT and FQNNGV. Trimming stripped 5 bases from V and 6 bases from J, with 15 bases between. The CDR3 is made up of 14 amino acids. In nucleotides, the CDR3 is TGTGCCAGCAGCCAACAGGGTTACTCCGATACGCAGTATTTT. It yields the protein CASSQQGYSDTQYF.

This clone was detected only once. V gene TRBV19 combines with J gene TRBJ1-3; a weak D match, TRBD1 (6 bases). Germline CDR1 and CDR2: LNHDA and SQIVND (reference sequence). V lost 7 bases and J lost 2, with 18 bases in between. This CDR3 has 16 amino acids. CDR3 sequence (DNA): TGTGCCAGTAACGGGCCAGGGGTAGTGACTGGAAACACCATATATTTT. It specifies CASNGPGVVTGNTIYF.

The rearrangement links TRBV5-1 to TRBJ2-1, with D possibly being TRBD2 (6 bases). The CDR3 extends over 15 amino acids. Germline CDR1 SGHRS, CDR2 YFSETQ. V dropped 4 bases and J dropped 7 bases, with 18 bases sitting between them. CDR3 bases: TGCGCCAGCAGCGCCATGCGGGGATACGTTAATGAGCAGTTCTTC. Translated, it gives CASSAMRGYVNEQFF.

The V gene is TRBV5-1, the J gene TRBJ2-3; 8 bases match TRBD2. The V segment lost 0 bases and the J segment 1 base; nucleotides outside the gene matches: 4. The germline V gene encodes CDR1 SGHRS and CDR2 YFSETQ. The CDR3 is 16 residues long. The DNA for the CDR3 is TGCGCCAGCAGCTTGGAACTAGCGGTAGGCACAGATACGCAGTATTTT. It specifies CASSLELAVGTDTQYF.

The gene calls are TRBV11-2 and TRBJ2-5; 11 bases are a match to TRBD1. This CDR3 is built from 15 residues. V shed 5 bases and J 2 bases; nucleotides not matched to a gene: 4. The germline V gene encodes CDR1 SGHAT and CDR2 FQNNGV. The CDR3 spells CASSRDRGIQETQYF. The CDR3 DNA sequence: TGTGCCAGCAGCCGGGACAGGGGGATACAAGAGACCCAGTACTTC.

This rearrangement joins TRBV18 to TRBJ1-5; D might be TRBD1 (6 bases). V gave up 8 bases and J gave up 3 bases, with 11 bases separating them. Germline V gene sequence: CDR1 KGHSH, CDR2 LQKENI. CDR3 size: 13 residues. The CDR3 protein is CASTGQFNQPQHF. The CDR3 DNA is TGTGCCAGCACGGGACAATTCAATCAGCCCCAGCATTTT.

The chain uses TRBV5-6 and TRBJ1-1, with 7 bases fitting TRBD1. V shed 0 bases and J 0 bases; nucleotides not matched to a gene: 2. CDR1 and CDR2 (germline): SGHDT, YYEEEE. The CDR3 totals 15 residues. For the CDR3, the DNA is TGTGCCAGCAGCTTGGCGACAGGGATGAACACTGAAGCTTTCTTT. Translation gives CASSLATGMNTEAFF.

This clone has a single count. V gene TRBV6-1 combines with J gene TRBJ1-5; D gene unclear. The germline gives CDR1 MNHNS, CDR2 SASEGT. The CDR3 extends over 14 amino acids. V lost 3 bases to trimming and J lost 2 bases, with 8 bases between them. The CDR3 region has the DNA TGTGCCAGCAGTGACGGGGTCCGCAATCAGCCCCAGCATTTT. This gives the protein CASSDGVRNQPQHF.

The table lists this clone with a count of one. The rearrangement joins TRBV27 to TRBJ2-2, with TRBD1 matching 8 bases. CDR1 is MNHEY, CDR2 SMNVEV, per germline (reference sequence). With 2 bases clipped from V and 3 bases from J, the junction kept 5 bases outside the gene matches. CDR3 length equals 16 residues. CDR3 amino acids: CASSLGQGTYTGELFF. The CDR3 DNA sequence: TGTGCCAGCAGTTTAGGACAGGGCACATACACCGGGGAGCTGTTTTTT.

In its sample, this clone was seen a few times. The V and J genes are TRBV18 and TRBJ2-7, with 10 bases aligning to TRBD2. The trim removed 2 bases at V and 6 bases at J, leaving 10 bases unmatched. Germline assignment: CDR1 KGHSH and CDR2 LQKENI. The CDR3 loop spans 16 amino acids. As DNA, the CDR3 is TGTGCCAGCTCACCAAGGACTAGCGGAGGGGCCGGCGAGCAGTACTTC. This sequence encodes CASSPRTSGGAGEQYF.

The chain is built from TRBV7-9 and TRBJ2-3, with a possible D match to TRBD2 (7 bases). Germline loops: CDR1 SEHNR, CDR2 FQNEAQ (reference sequence). This CDR3 comprises 16 residues. Trimming left V 10 bases short and J 11 bases short, with 31 bases between. CDR3 region: CAIPSRGAPFSGGQYF. Written as DNA, the CDR3 is TGTGCCATACCCTCTAGGGGGGCCCCGTTTTCGGGAGGGCAGTATTTT.